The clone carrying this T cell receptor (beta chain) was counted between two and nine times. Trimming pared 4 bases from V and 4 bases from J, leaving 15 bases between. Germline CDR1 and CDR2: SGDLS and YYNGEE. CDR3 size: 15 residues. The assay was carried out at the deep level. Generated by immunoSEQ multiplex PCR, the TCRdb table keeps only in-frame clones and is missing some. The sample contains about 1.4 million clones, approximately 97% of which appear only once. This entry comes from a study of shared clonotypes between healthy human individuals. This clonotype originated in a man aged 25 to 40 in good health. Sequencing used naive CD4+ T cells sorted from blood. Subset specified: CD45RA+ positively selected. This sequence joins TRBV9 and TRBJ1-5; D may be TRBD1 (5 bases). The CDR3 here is CASSPRDGENQPQHF. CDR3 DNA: TGTGCCAGCAGCCCCCGGGACGGGGAAAATCAGCCCCAGCATTTT.